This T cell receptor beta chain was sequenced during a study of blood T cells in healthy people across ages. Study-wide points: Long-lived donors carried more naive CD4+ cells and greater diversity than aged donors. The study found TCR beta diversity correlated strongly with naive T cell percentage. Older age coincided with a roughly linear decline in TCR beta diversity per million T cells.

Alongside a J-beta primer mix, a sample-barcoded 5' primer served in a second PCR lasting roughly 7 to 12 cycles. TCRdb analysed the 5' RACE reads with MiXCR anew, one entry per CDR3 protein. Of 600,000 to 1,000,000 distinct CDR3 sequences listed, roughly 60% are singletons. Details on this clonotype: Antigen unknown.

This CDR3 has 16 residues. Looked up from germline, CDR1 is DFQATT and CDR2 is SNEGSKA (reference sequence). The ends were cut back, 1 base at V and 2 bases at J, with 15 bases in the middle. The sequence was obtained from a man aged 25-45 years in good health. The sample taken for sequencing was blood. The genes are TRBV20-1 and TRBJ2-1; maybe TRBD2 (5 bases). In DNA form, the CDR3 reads TGCAGTGCTAGAGCGTACACAGCGGAGACCTACAATGAGCAGTTCTTC. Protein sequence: CSARAYTAETYNEQFF.